The clone carrying this T cell receptor (beta chain) appeared a single time. This entry belongs to a study of control samples from healthy donors and cancer patients. Generated by immunoSEQ multiplex PCR, the TCRdb table keeps only in-frame clones and is missing some. This table holds over 85,000 clones, over 85% found once. The receptor was isolated from a woman in her 30s in good health. The sample comprised blood.

CDR3 sequence (DNA): TGTGCCAGCAGCGAGGACCTCTATTATGGCTACACCTTC. This translates into CASSEDLYYGYTF. V is TRBV7-9 and J is TRBJ1-2; D unresolved. Deletions cut 5 bases from V and 5 bases from J, with 12 bases between. Per germline, CDR1 SEHNR and CDR2 FQNEAQ (reference sequence). The CDR3 has 13 residues.